This is a list of T cell receptor beta chains from one sample in a study of T cell repertoires and HLA-DP antigens. These TCRs are of unknown antigen specificity. Data came from immunoSEQ multiplex PCR; TCRdb stores just in-frame clones and leaves some out. The sample records about 89,000 clones, approximately 89% being singletons. The specimen sequenced was CD4+ T cells from PBMCs. The receptors originated from a man aged 50-59 years in good health and CMV-seronegative. Each CDR3 is given with its conserved first and last residue. The D gene is left open where the match is weak. Not every row has a clone size; where given, it reads once, few, many or a size class.

v_call,d_call,clone_size,j_call,cdr3_nt,cdr3_aa
TRBV7-2,.,.,TRBJ1-1,TGTGCCAGCAGCCTAAGTATAAACACTGAAGCTTTCTTT,CASSLSINTEAFF
TRBV18,TRBD1,.,TRBJ1-3,TGTGCCAGCTCACCGGACAGGCTGGATAACACCATATATTTT,CASSPDRLDNTIYF
TRBV14,.,.,TRBJ2-5,TGTGCCAGCAGCCAAGATAAGACCCAGTACTTC,CASSQDKTQYF
TRBV6-6,TRBD1,few,TRBJ2-7,TGTGCCAGCAGGGAAGACAGGGGGCGGGCGTACGAGCAGTACTTC,CASREDRGRAYEQYF
TRBV12-5,TRBD1,.,TRBJ1-6,TGTGCTAGTGGTTTTGGGACAGCGATGATTCCCCTCCACTTT,CASGFGTAMIPLHF
TRBV9,.,.,TRBJ1-1,TGTGCCAGCAGCGTAGGCGTGAGGAGCTTCGACACTGAAGCTTTCTTT,CASSVGVRSFDTEAFF
TRBV9,.,.,TRBJ2-2,TGTGCCAGCAGCGTAGGCAGTGGGGAAGGTGTCGGGGAGCTGTTTTTT,CASSVGSGEGVGELFF
TRBV6-5,.,.,TRBJ1-1,TGTGCCAGCAGTTCCTACCCTCGGGTGAACACTGAAGCTTTCTTT,CASSSYPRVNTEAFF
TRBV2,.,.,TRBJ2-1,TGTGCCAGCAGCGCAGAAGGGAGCTCCTACAATGAGCAGTTCTTC,CASSAEGSSYNEQFF
TRBV7-9,.,.,TRBJ2-7,TGTGCCAGCGTGGGCACGAGCTCCTACGAGCAGTACTTC,CASVGTSSYEQYF
TRBV10-2,.,.,TRBJ1-1,TGCGCCAGCAGTGATCAGGGGAACACTGAAGCTTTCTTT,CASSDQGNTEAFF
TRBV4-3,.,.,TRBJ1-2,TGCGCCAGCAGCCAAGATCAATTCGGCTACACCTTC,CASSQDQFGYTF
TRBV7-9,.,.,TRBJ1-4,TGTGCCAGCAGCTTGGCGGTAGGGAATGAAAAACTGTTTTTT,CASSLAVGNEKLFF
TRBV6-5,.,.,TRBJ1-1,TGTGCCAGCAGTCGGGCCTTGGGGGTGGGAACTGAAGCTTTCTTT,CASSRALGVGTEAFF
TRBV14,.,once,TRBJ2-4,TGTGCCAGCAGCCAAGGTGGGGGGAACATTCAGTACTTC,CASSQGGGNIQYF
TRBV4-3,TRBD1,once,TRBJ2-5,TGCGCCAGCAGCCAGGAGGACAGGGGGACCCAGTACTTC,CASSQEDRGTQYF
TRBV6-6,.,.,TRBJ2-7,TGTGCCAGCAACCCGGGTAGCTACGAGCAGTACTTC,CASNPGSYEQYF
TRBV18,.,.,TRBJ2-1,TGTGCCAGCTCACCTCCCTTGAAGGGAGAGGGGAATGAGCAGTTCTTC,CASSPPLKGEGNEQFF
TRBV9,.,few,TRBJ2-3,TGTGCCAGCAGCGTAGGGATCGCGATGATCACAGATACGCAGTATTTT,CASSVGIAMITDTQYF
TRBV6-1,.,.,TRBJ2-3,TGTGCCAGCAGTGAAGCGGCCCCTTATACGCAGTATTTT,CASSEAAPYTQYF
TRBV5-1,.,.,TRBJ2-5,TGCGCCAGCAGCCCCTCCACCGATGGGGAGACCCAGTACTTC,CASSPSTDGETQYF
TRBV9,TRBD1,.,TRBJ2-3,TGTGCCAGCAGCCCCCGGGACAGCCTTTATAACACAGATACGCAGTATTTT,CASSPRDSLYNTDTQYF
TRBV5-4,.,.,TRBJ2-1,TGTGCCAGCAGCCGCATAGAGGGTAGCCCACAAAATGAGCAGTTCTTC,CASSRIEGSPQNEQFF
TRBV18,.,.,TRBJ2-2,TGTGCCAGCTCACCGGACAGTGCGAACACCGGGGAGCTGTTTTTT,CASSPDSANTGELFF
TRBV5-1,.,.,TRBJ1-1,TGCGCCAGCAGCCATGACCGAGCGAACACTGAAGCTTTCTTT,CASSHDRANTEAFF
TRBV11-2,TRBD1,.,TRBJ2-1,TGTGCCAGCAGCCCCGGACAGGGGAGGTTTTACAATGAGCAGTTCTTC,CASSPGQGRFYNEQFF
TRBV7-9,.,.,TRBJ2-7,TGTGCCAGCAGCTTGCAGGGATTCTACGAGCAGTACTTC,CASSLQGFYEQYF
TRBV19,.,.,TRBJ1-1,TGTGCCAGTAGTATTCGGCAGGGGACTGAAGCTTTCTTT,CASSIRQGTEAFF
TRBV7-9,TRBD2,.,TRBJ2-1,TGTGCCAGCAGCTTAGCGGGAGGGCCGGGGGGCAATGAGCAGTTCTTC,CASSLAGGPGGNEQFF
TRBV5-1,.,.,TRBJ2-4,TGCGCCAGCAGCCCAAGAAAAACATCGGGGTCCGTAGCCAAAAACATTCAGTACTTC,CASSPRKTSGSVAKNIQYF
TRBV9,TRBD2,.,TRBJ2-3,TGTGCCAGCAGCGCCCTAGCGGGAGACACAGATACGCAGTATTTT,CASSALAGDTDTQYF
TRBV25-1,.,.,TRBJ2-5,TGTGCCAGCAGTGAATTTAGGGGTGGCGAGACCCAGTACTTC,CASSEFRGGETQYF
TRBV4-1,.,.,TRBJ2-7,TGCGCCAGCAGCCAAGGCGAGGGTGCCCCCACCTACGAGCAGTACTTC,CASSQGEGAPTYEQYF
TRBV9,TRBD2,.,TRBJ2-1,TGTGCCAGCAGTTTTAGCGGGAGCTCGATAGGTGGGCAGTTCTTC,CASSFSGSSIGGQFF
TRBV4-3,TRBD1,.,TRBJ1-5,TGCGCCAGCAGCCAAGATCAGGGGGAGGTGATGGGACAGCCCCAGCATTTT,CASSQDQGEVMGQPQHF
TRBV4-2,.,.,TRBJ2-3,TGTGCCAGCAGCCCAGGACGGCAAACCACAGATACGCAGTATTTT,CASSPGRQTTDTQYF
TRBV2,.,few,TRBJ1-6,TGTGCCGGAGGACGGGATAATTCACCCCTCCACTTT,CAGGRDNSPLHF
TRBV25-1,TRBD1,.,TRBJ1-4,TGTGCCAGCAGTTTGCTACAGGGGGAAAAACTGTTTTTT,CASSLLQGEKLFF
TRBV11-1,.,.,TRBJ2-7,TGTGCCAGCAGCTGGGACACGAGCTCCTACGAGCAGTACTTC,CASSWDTSSYEQYF
TRBV5-4,TRBD1,few,TRBJ2-1,TGTGCCAGCAGCATTACAGGGGGCTCCTACAATGAGCAGTTCTTC,CASSITGGSYNEQFF
TRBV4-1,.,.,TRBJ2-7,TGCGCCAGCAGCCAAGGATTGGGTTGGGCCTACGAGCAGTACTTC,CASSQGLGWAYEQYF
TRBV7-2,.,.,TRBJ1-6,TGTGCCAGCAGCGGGGGCAATTCACCCCTCCACTTT,CASSGGNSPLHF
TRBV2,.,once,TRBJ2-3,TGTGCCAGCAATAAGGACTCAGATACGCAGTATTTT,CASNKDSDTQYF
TRBV9,TRBD2,few,TRBJ2-1,TGTGCCAGCAGCTCCAGGGGACTAGCGGGGGCGAGTGAGCAGTTCTTC,CASSSRGLAGASEQFF
TRBV28,.,.,TRBJ1-1,TGTGCCAGCAGTTTGGGGACCTTGGGCTCGGCCACTGAAGCTTTCTTT,CASSLGTLGSATEAFF
TRBV28,.,.,TRBJ1-5,TGTGCCAGCAGTTCTCAGCCCCAGCATTTT,CASSSQPQHF
TRBV7-9,.,.,TRBJ1-4,TGTGCCAGCACCCAAGGGACGGGTCCCGGAAAACTGTTTTTT,CASTQGTGPGKLFF
TRBV15,.,.,TRBJ1-1,TGTGCCACCAGCAGAGAGCGAACAGCCGGAACGGGTGAAGCTTTCTTT,CATSRERTAGTGEAFF
TRBV9,TRBD2,.,TRBJ2-1,TGTGCCAGCAGCGTAGACCTAGCGGGGAGCAATGAGCAGTTCTTC,CASSVDLAGSNEQFF
TRBV7-6,.,.,TRBJ1-5,TGTGCCAGCAGCCCAGGCGGGGGCCAGATCAATCAGCCCCAGCATTTT,CASSPGGGQINQPQHF
TRBV6-1,TRBD1,once,TRBJ2-7,TGTGCCAGCAGAACGGGACAGGGGGCCTCCTACGAGCAGTACTTC,CASRTGQGASYEQYF
TRBV19,.,.,TRBJ2-2,TGTGCCAGTGCCCCTTGGAGTGTTGGCGGGGAGCTGTTTTTT,CASAPWSVGGELFF
TRBV4-3,.,.,TRBJ1-1,TGCGCCAGCAGCCAAGGTATGAACACTGAAGCTTTCTTT,CASSQGMNTEAFF
TRBV6-1,.,.,TRBJ2-3,TGTGCCAGCAGTGACGGCCAGACCCTCACAGATACGCAGTATTTT,CASSDGQTLTDTQYF
TRBV19,.,.,TRBJ2-3,TGTGCCAGTAGTATGTCAGGGACGGGAGATACGCAGTATTTT,CASSMSGTGDTQYF
TRBV5-1,.,.,TRBJ2-7,TGCGCCAGCAGCTTTAGCGGTAGCGGATTTTCCTACGAGCAGTACTTC,CASSFSGSGFSYEQYF
TRBV5-1,TRBD1,.,TRBJ1-1,TGCGCCAGCAGCTCTATGACAGGGCCTGAAGCTTTCTTT,CASSSMTGPEAFF
TRBV11-2,TRBD1,.,TRBJ1-2,TGTGCCAGCAGCTTACGAGGGGGCGATGGCTACACCTTC,CASSLRGGDGYTF
TRBV5-8,.,.,TRBJ1-1,TGTGCCAGCAACAGAGTTCAGGGGGAAGCTTTCTTT,CASNRVQGEAFF
TRBV7-6,.,.,TRBJ2-3,TGTGCCAGCAGCTTAGTTCGGGAGATGTGGAGAGAGGGCACAGATACGCAGTATTTT,CASSLVREMWREGTDTQYF